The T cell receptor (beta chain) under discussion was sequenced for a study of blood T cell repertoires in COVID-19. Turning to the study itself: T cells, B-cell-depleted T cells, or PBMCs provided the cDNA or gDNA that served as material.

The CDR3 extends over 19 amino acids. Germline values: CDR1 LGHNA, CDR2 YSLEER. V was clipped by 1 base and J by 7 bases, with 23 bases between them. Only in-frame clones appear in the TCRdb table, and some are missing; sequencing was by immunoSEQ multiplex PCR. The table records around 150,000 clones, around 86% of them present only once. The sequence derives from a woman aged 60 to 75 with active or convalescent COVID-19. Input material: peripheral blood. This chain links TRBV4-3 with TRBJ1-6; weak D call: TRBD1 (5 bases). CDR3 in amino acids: CASSQAPPGGYLGNSPLHF. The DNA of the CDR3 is TGCGCCAGCAGCCAAGCACCTCCGGGGGGGTACCTAGGGAATTCACCCCTCCACTTT.